A single sample gave rise to the 20 T cell receptor beta chains below, sequenced in a study of Graves' ophthalmopathy and Graves' hyperthyroidism. RNA transcripts were the source from which TCR beta CDR3 regions were amplified. A first-round RT-PCR used HTBI primers, followed by a second-round multiplex PCR. TCRdb called the multiplex PCR reads again in MiXCR, with one record for every CDR3 protein. The sample yields more than 300,000 distinct CDR3 sequences, 15% seen once. Specimen: peripheral blood. The receptors derive from a woman between 18 and 29 years old with stable Graves' hyperthyroidism.

This clonotype was counted a few times. Written as DNA, the CDR3 is TGTGCCAGCAGCTATTCGGGGGGAGCTTCCTACGAGCAGTACTTC. It encodes CASSYSGGASYEQYF. The J gene is TRBJ2-7, the V gene TRBV11-1, with 7 bases fitting TRBD2. V dropped 4 bases and J dropped 1; count of bases not matched to a gene: 7. From germline, CDR1 is SGHAT and CDR2 FQDESV (reference sequence). This CDR3 comprises 15 residues.

This clonotype was seen ten or more times. The chain recombines TRBV6-2 or TRBV6-3 with TRBJ1-1, with D hard to call. The germline gives CDR1 MNHEY, CDR2 SVGEGT. V dropped 8 bases and J dropped 3 bases, with 16 bases sitting between them. The CDR3 covers 14 residues. CDR3 residues: CASGFRWTDTEAFF. The CDR3 DNA sequence: TGTGCCAGCGGCTTTAGGTGGACGGACACTGAAGCTTTCTTT.

Notes on this clonotype: A much larger clone sits a single nucleotide away, making a read error possible. V is TRBV29-1 and J is TRBJ1-2, with D unclear. V lost 2 bases and J lost 6, with 13 bases in between. The CDR3 length is 13 residues. The germline CDR1 and CDR2 sequences are SQVTM and ANQGSEA. The CDR3 nucleotides are TGCAGCGTTGAATCCGCATGGGGAAATGGCTACACCTTC. Amino acid sequence: CSVESAWGNGYTF.

This clonotype has at least ten counts. The rearrangement links TRBV27 to TRBJ1-6; a possible D gene is TRBD1 (5 bases). The CDR3 runs to 15 residues. Per germline, CDR1 MNHEY and CDR2 SMNVEV (reference sequence). The V gene lost 8 bases and the J gene lost 5 bases, with 16 bases spanning the gap. The CDR3 here is CASSQGPGNNSPLHF. In DNA, the CDR3 is TGTGCCAGCTCCCAGGGACCCGGGAATAATTCACCCCTCCACTTT.

This rearrangement joins TRBV7-2 to TRBJ2-2; D call uncertain. The CDR3 is 14 residues long. Between the trimmed V and J ends, which lost 5 bases and 5 bases, there was a span of 12 bases. Germline V gene lookup returns CDR1 SGHTA and CDR2 FQGNSA. CDR3: CASSQKRGTGELFF. CDR3 nucleotide sequence: TGTGCCAGCAGCCAAAAAAGAGGAACCGGGGAGCTGTTTTTT.

The chain recombines TRBV28 with TRBJ1-2, with TRBD1 as a possible D gene (5 bases). V lost 6 bases and J 8 bases, leaving 22 bases between the germline ends. This CDR3 contains 15 residues. Germline V gives CDR1 MDHEN, CDR2 SYDVKM. In DNA form, the CDR3 reads TGTGCCAGCAGCTCCCCAGGGCCCTCCTTTCTGGGCTACACCTTC. Amino acids: CASSSPGPSFLGYTF.

This clonotype was seen more than once but under ten times. The chain is built from TRBV19 and TRBJ2-2, with TRBD1 as a possible D gene (6 bases). Looked up from germline, CDR1 is LNHDA and CDR2 is SQIVND (reference sequence). The CDR3 extends over 14 amino acids. V was clipped by 7 bases and J by 1 base, with 10 bases between them. CDR3 sequence (DNA): TGTGCCAGTACACAGGGCAAGAACACCGGGGAGCTGTTTTTT. Amino acids: CASTQGKNTGELFF.

This clonotype was recorded many times. The chain carries TRBV2 and TRBJ2-7; D could derive from TRBD1 or TRBD2 (5 bases each). V was trimmed by 4 bases and J by 3 bases, leaving 7 bases between them. The CDR3 is 12 amino acids. Germline V gene lookup returns CDR1 SNHLY and CDR2 FYNNEI. The CDR3 reads CASSGGVYEQYF. CDR3 coding DNA: TGTGCCAGCAGTGGAGGGGTCTACGAGCAGTACTTC.

This clonotype has only a few counts. The chain combines TRBV3-1 with TRBJ2-7, with D unresolved. In germline, CDR1 is LGHDT, CDR2 YNNKEL (reference sequence). This CDR3 comprises 13 residues. The V end lost 6 bases, the J end lost 1 base, and 10 bases lay between the germline ends. CDR3 sequence: CASRDTVSYEQYF. Here the CDR3 DNA reads TGTGCCAGCAGAGACACAGTATCCTACGAGCAGTACTTC.

This clonotype was recorded at least ten times. V is TRBV10-3 and J is TRBJ2-7; TRBD1 aligns across 12 bases. CDR1 ENHRY and CDR2 SYGVKD come from the germline V gene. This CDR3 comprises 14 residues. After removal of 6 bases from V and 8 bases from J, the junction contained 8 bases not matched to a gene. The CDR3 nucleotides read TGTGCCATCAGCCCGCCCCGGGACAGGGGGCAGCAGTACTTC. The encoded protein is CAISPPRDRGQQYF.

This clonotype was seen at least ten times. The chain carries TRBV2 and TRBJ1-2; 9 bases map to TRBD1. The CDR3 runs 15 residues. With V trimmed by 6 bases and J by 7 bases, 12 bases remained unmatched. Germline V gives CDR1 SNHLY, CDR2 FYNNEI. The CDR3 loop is CASRIPTTGGVGYTF. CDR3 in DNA: TGTGCCAGCAGGATACCTACAACAGGGGGCGTTGGCTACACCTTC.

This clonotype was counted ten times or more. The chain recombines TRBV6-5 with TRBJ1-1; 7 positions match TRBD1. This CDR3 spans 15 amino acids. The germline gives CDR1 MNHEY, CDR2 SVGAGI. Losses at the gene ends were 5 bases for V and 1 base for J; bases not matched to a gene: 7. The CDR3 nucleotides read TGTGCCAGCAGTAGTACCAGGGGGAGGAACACTGAAGCTTTCTTT. Translating it yields CASSSTRGRNTEAFF.

This clonotype was detected many times. V gene TRBV20-1 combines with J gene TRBJ1-6; no definite D call. From germline, CDR1 is DFQATT and CDR2 SNEGSKA (reference sequence). This CDR3 is built from 15 residues. With 0 bases removed from V and 9 bases from J, the gap between germline ends came to 15 bases. For the CDR3, the DNA is TGCAGTGCTAGAGATCGGACGAGGAGTGGTTCACCCCTCCACTTT. Encoded protein: CSARDRTRSGSPLHF.

This clonotype was found many times. The V and J genes are TRBV25-1 and TRBJ1-6; 12 positions agree with TRBD1. There are 14 residues in the CDR3. Germline loops: CDR1 MGHDK, CDR2 SYGVNS. V lost 6 bases and J lost 10; bases outside the gene matches: 4. CDR3 nucleotide sequence: TGTGCCAGCAGGGGGACAGGGGGCAACTCACCCCTCCACTTT. It yields the protein CASRGTGGNSPLHF.

Many counts were recorded for this clonotype. The chain links TRBV12-5 to TRBJ2-7; 7 bases fit TRBD1. V was pared by 8 bases and J by 2 bases, with 12 bases of the junction left unmatched. The germline V gene has CDR1 LGHNT and CDR2 FRNRAP. This CDR3 is built from 15 residues. CDR3: CASRFMTGPTYEQYF. CDR3 DNA: TGTGCTAGTAGATTCATGACAGGGCCAACCTACGAGCAGTACTTC.

This clonotype was recorded many times. The rearrangement joins TRBV19 to TRBJ1-5, with a tentative D call TRBD1 (6 bases). The CDR3 totals 18 residues. Germline V gives CDR1 LNHDA, CDR2 SQIVND (reference sequence). V gave up 5 bases and J gave up 0 bases, with 20 bases separating them. The CDR3 bases are TGTGCCAGTAGTCTGCCGAGGGGACAAGGAATTAGCAATCAGCCCCAGCATTTT. Encoded protein: CASSLPRGQGISNQPQHF.

This clonotype was recorded many times. V usage is TRBV12-3 or TRBV12-4 and J usage is TRBJ2-7; D is possibly TRBD2 (5 bases). The CDR3 loop spans 17 amino acids. Trimming took off 8 bases at V and 2 bases at J, with 25 bases between the two ends. The chain's CDR3 is CASGKTHRLVATYEQYF. The DNA for the CDR3 is TGTGCCAGCGGTAAGACGCACCGTTTGGTAGCGACCTACGAGCAGTACTTC.

This clonotype has a count of ten or more. V gene TRBV7-8 combines with J gene TRBJ1-6; the D is unclear. The CDR3 is made up of 13 amino acids. Looked up from germline, CDR1 is SGHVS and CDR2 is FQNEAQ. Deletions cut 3 bases from V and 7 bases from J, with 7 bases between. This chain's CDR3 is CASSFTWNSPLHF. The CDR3 nucleotides read TGTGCCAGCAGCTTTACATGGAATTCACCCCTCCACTTT. Full variable domain (remainder filled in from reference TRBV7-8 and TRBJ1-6): GAGVSQSPRYKVAKRGQDVALRCDPISGHVSLFWYQQALGQGPEFLTYFQNEAQLDKSGLPSDRFFAERPEGSVSTLKIQRTQQEDSAVYLCASSFTWNSPLHFGNGTRLTVT.

Of note for this clonotype: A much larger clone differs by one base, so this may be a read error. This chain links TRBV19 with TRBJ2-7; D unresolved. There are 15 residues in the CDR3. The germline V gene has CDR1 LNHDA and CDR2 SQIVND (reference sequence). Deletions cut 2 bases from V and 3 bases from J, with 14 bases between. CDR3 sequence (DNA): TGTGCCAGTAGTATAAAGTGGGCGGTCTACTACGAGCAGTACTTC. Amino acid sequence: CASSIKWAVYYEQYF.

This chain joins TRBV29-1 and TRBJ2-2; TRBD1 might be the D (6 bases). The germline CDR1 and CDR2 sequences are SQVTM and ANQGSEA. The CDR3 totals 15 residues. The V and J ends lost 5 bases and 0 bases respectively, with 13 bases between them. The CDR3 sequence is CSVPAGASNTGELFF. Written as DNA, the CDR3 is TGCAGCGTTCCGGCAGGGGCGTCGAACACCGGGGAGCTGTTTTTT.